This TCR beta chain was sequenced during a study of blood T cell repertoires in COVID-19. Participants in the exposed group had met a COVID-19 case in the 2 weeks before joining the study. After removal of 5 bases from V and 5 bases from J, the junction contained 4 bases not matched to a gene. The CDR3 has 12 amino acids. The V gene's germline CDR1 is SGDLS and CDR2 YYNGEE. Per the study methods: Amplification of reference gene primers provided the estimated nucleated cell counts. TCRdb keeps only in-frame clones here, not all; method: immunoSEQ multiplex PCR. Clone size and the V and J calls come from that table; the DNA yielded D and trimming. In the table there are about 210,000 clones, less than 90% of which are singletons. This clone was observed a single time.

The chain joins TRBV9 to TRBJ2-7; 7 nucleotides match TRBD1. The clonotype originates from a woman in her twenties or thirties who had been exposed to COVID-19. Sequenced: PBMCs or T cells enriched from blood (not recorded which). The CDR3 DNA reads TGTGCCAGCAGTATGACAGGGAACGAGCAGTACTTC. Residues: CASSMTGNEQYF.